The 5 T cell receptor beta chains in this list originate from one sample, sequenced in a study of shared clonotypes between healthy human individuals. Clones were read by immunoSEQ multiplex PCR, and TCRdb kept only the in-frame ones, dropping some. The sample holds about a million clones, about 72% seen once. The sequencing input was memory CD4+ T cells from PBMCs. Subset meaning: CD45RA-negative fraction. The receptors shown here come from a man in his late teens or twenties in good health. Some clones in this sample may be carry-over from other donors' samples.

J is TRBJ2-5 and V is TRBV7-9; D is uncertain. This CDR3 spans 14 amino acids. Germline V lookup: CDR1 SEHNR, CDR2 FQNEAQ (reference sequence). V dropped 1 base and J dropped 1 base, with 7 bases sitting between them. In nucleotides, the CDR3 is TGTGCCAGCAGCTTAGTAACAGTCCAAGAGACCCAGTACTTC. As protein: CASSLVTVQETQYF.

The chain couples TRBV6-6 to TRBJ2-2; D gene ambiguous. The CDR3 has 13 amino acids. Germline loops: CDR1 MNHNY, CDR2 SVGAGI (reference sequence). Trimming removed 4 bases at V and 6 bases at J, with 9 bases between. The CDR3 sequence is CASSSGQPGELFF. The CDR3 DNA is TGTGCCAGCAGTTCTGGGCAGCCCGGGGAGCTGTTTTTT.

Comments on this clone: This sequence may be a read error, since a much larger clone differs from it by one base. The chain couples TRBV25-1 to TRBJ1-1, with 7 bases that match TRBD1. Germline V gives CDR1 MGHDK, CDR2 SYGVNS. This CDR3 has 13 amino acids. DNA of the CDR3: TGTGCCAGCAGTCCCAGGGGGAACACTGAAGCTTCCTTT. It is translated as CASSPRGNTEASF.

The chain recombines TRBV18 with TRBJ1-4; tentatively, D is TRBD1 (5 bases). The CDR3 contains 16 residues. Deletions cut 3 bases from V and 8 bases from J, with 19 bases between. The germline V gene has CDR1 KGHSH and CDR2 LQKENI. CDR3 in DNA: TGTGCCAGCTCACCTAGGGTGGGGCAGAATAAAGAAAAACTGTTTTTT. This translates into CASSPRVGQNKEKLFF.

The rearrangement uses TRBV9 and TRBJ2-3; D possibly corresponds to TRBD2 (5 bases). Germline V gene data show CDR1 as SGDLS and CDR2 as YYNGEE. The CDR3 sequence is 16 residues long. V lost 4 bases and J lost 1, with 16 bases in between. Here the CDR3 DNA reads TGTGCCAGCAGCCCCCGACGGGCGGAGGGCACAGATACGCAGTATTTT. Translating it yields CASSPRRAEGTDTQYF.